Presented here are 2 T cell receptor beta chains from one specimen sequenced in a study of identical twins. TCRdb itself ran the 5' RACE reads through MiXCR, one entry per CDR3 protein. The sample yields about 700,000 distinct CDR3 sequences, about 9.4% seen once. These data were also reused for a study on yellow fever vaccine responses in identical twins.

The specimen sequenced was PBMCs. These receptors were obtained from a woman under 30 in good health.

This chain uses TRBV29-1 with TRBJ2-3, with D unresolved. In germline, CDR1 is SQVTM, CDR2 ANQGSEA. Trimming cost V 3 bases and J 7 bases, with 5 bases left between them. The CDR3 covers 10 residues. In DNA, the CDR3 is TGCAGCGTTGAGGAATATACGCAGTATTTT. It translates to CSVEEYTQYF.

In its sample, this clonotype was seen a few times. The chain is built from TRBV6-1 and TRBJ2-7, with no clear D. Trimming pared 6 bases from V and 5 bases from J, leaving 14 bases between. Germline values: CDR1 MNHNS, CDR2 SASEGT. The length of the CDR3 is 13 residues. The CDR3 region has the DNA TGTGCCAGCAGACCGCTGCCCTCTGACGAGCAGTACTTC. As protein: CASRPLPSDEQYF.